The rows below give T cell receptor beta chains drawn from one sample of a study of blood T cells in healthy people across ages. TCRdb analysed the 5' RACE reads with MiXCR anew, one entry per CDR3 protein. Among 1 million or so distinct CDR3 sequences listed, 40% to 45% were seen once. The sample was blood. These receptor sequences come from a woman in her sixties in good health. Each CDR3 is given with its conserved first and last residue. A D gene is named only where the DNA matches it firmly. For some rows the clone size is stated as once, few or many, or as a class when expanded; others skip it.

CDR3: CASSLATAFDTQYF
DNA: TGTGCCAGCAGCTTAGCCACAGCATTTGATACGCAGTATTTT
length: 14
J: TRBJ2-3
size: -
D: -
V: TRBV7-9

CDR3: CASSPGLAGGPGKNIQYF
DNA: TGCGCCAGCAGCCCGGGACTAGCGGGAGGGCCTGGCAAAAACATTCAGTACTTC
length: 18
J: TRBJ2-4
size: few
D: TRBD2
V: TRBV5-1

CDR3: CASSWSGGTVRYF
DNA: TGTGCCAGCAGTTGGTCAGGAGGGACAGTCCGGTACTTC
length: 13
J: TRBJ2-7
size: few
D: -
V: TRBV12-3/TRBV12-4

CDR3: CASSRRDSWSKNIQYF
DNA: TGTGCCAGCAGCAGACGGGACAGTTGGTCCAAAAACATTCAGTACTTC
length: 16
J: TRBJ2-4
size: few
D: TRBD1
V: TRBV7-2

CDR3: CASSPRRDDGTGELFF
DNA: TGCGCCAGCAGCCCCCGGAGGGATGATGGCACCGGGGAGCTGTTTTTT
length: 16
J: TRBJ2-2
size: -
D: -
V: TRBV5-1

CDR3: CSVSGSSYEQFF
DNA: TGCAGTGTTAGCGGGAGTTCGTATGAGCAGTTCTTC
length: 12
J: TRBJ2-1
size: -
D: TRBD2
V: TRBV20-1

CDR3: CASSLKRGAQAFF
DNA: TGTGCCAGCAGCTTAAAAAGGGGCGCGCAAGCTTTCTTT
length: 13
J: TRBJ1-1
size: few
D: -
V: TRBV7-3

CDR3: CSATGLAGGRNQDTQYF
DNA: TGCAGTGCTACCGGACTAGCGGGAGGGAGAAACCAAGATACGCAGTATTTT
length: 17
J: TRBJ2-3
size: -
D: TRBD2
V: TRBV20-1

CDR3: CATSDGLAGGRYEQFF
DNA: TGTGCCACCAGTGATGGACTAGCGGGAGGCAGATATGAGCAGTTCTTC
length: 16
J: TRBJ2-1
size: -
D: TRBD2
V: TRBV24-1

CDR3: CASSLSWGSETQYF
DNA: TGTGCCAGCAGTTTATCTTGGGGGAGTGAGACCCAGTACTTC
length: 14
J: TRBJ2-5
size: -
D: -
V: TRBV27

CDR3: CASSEGGETQYF
DNA: TGTGCCAGCAGTGAAGGGGGTGAGACCCAGTACTTC
length: 12
J: TRBJ2-5
size: many
D: -
V: TRBV6-1

CDR3: CASSGLAPYEQYF
DNA: TGTGCCAGCAGTGGACTAGCGCCCTACGAGCAGTACTTC
length: 13
J: TRBJ2-7
size: few
D: TRBD2
V: TRBV27

CDR3: CATRDPRGDRWMNTEAFF
DNA: TGTGCCACCAGAGATCCCAGGGGGGATCGGTGGATGAACACTGAAGCTTTCTTT
length: 18
J: TRBJ1-1
size: -
D: TRBD1
V: TRBV15

CDR3: CASSDSGRRSYEQYF
DNA: TGTGCCAGCAGCGATAGCGGGAGGAGGTCCTACGAGCAGTACTTC
length: 15
J: TRBJ2-7
size: few
D: TRBD2
V: TRBV7-9

CDR3: CAIGGRSSYEQYF
DNA: TGTGCCATCGGGGGGAGGAGCTCCTACGAGCAGTACTTC
length: 13
J: TRBJ2-7
size: many
D: -
V: TRBV10-3

CDR3: CAITSGQYNSPLHF
DNA: TGTGCCATCACCTCGGGACAGTATAATTCACCCCTCCACTTT
length: 14
J: TRBJ1-6
size: few
D: TRBD1
V: TRBV10-3

CDR3: CASSEGGLPYNEQFF
DNA: TGTGCCAGCAGTGAGGGGGGACTACCATACAATGAGCAGTTCTTC
length: 15
J: TRBJ2-1
size: -
D: TRBD2
V: TRBV2